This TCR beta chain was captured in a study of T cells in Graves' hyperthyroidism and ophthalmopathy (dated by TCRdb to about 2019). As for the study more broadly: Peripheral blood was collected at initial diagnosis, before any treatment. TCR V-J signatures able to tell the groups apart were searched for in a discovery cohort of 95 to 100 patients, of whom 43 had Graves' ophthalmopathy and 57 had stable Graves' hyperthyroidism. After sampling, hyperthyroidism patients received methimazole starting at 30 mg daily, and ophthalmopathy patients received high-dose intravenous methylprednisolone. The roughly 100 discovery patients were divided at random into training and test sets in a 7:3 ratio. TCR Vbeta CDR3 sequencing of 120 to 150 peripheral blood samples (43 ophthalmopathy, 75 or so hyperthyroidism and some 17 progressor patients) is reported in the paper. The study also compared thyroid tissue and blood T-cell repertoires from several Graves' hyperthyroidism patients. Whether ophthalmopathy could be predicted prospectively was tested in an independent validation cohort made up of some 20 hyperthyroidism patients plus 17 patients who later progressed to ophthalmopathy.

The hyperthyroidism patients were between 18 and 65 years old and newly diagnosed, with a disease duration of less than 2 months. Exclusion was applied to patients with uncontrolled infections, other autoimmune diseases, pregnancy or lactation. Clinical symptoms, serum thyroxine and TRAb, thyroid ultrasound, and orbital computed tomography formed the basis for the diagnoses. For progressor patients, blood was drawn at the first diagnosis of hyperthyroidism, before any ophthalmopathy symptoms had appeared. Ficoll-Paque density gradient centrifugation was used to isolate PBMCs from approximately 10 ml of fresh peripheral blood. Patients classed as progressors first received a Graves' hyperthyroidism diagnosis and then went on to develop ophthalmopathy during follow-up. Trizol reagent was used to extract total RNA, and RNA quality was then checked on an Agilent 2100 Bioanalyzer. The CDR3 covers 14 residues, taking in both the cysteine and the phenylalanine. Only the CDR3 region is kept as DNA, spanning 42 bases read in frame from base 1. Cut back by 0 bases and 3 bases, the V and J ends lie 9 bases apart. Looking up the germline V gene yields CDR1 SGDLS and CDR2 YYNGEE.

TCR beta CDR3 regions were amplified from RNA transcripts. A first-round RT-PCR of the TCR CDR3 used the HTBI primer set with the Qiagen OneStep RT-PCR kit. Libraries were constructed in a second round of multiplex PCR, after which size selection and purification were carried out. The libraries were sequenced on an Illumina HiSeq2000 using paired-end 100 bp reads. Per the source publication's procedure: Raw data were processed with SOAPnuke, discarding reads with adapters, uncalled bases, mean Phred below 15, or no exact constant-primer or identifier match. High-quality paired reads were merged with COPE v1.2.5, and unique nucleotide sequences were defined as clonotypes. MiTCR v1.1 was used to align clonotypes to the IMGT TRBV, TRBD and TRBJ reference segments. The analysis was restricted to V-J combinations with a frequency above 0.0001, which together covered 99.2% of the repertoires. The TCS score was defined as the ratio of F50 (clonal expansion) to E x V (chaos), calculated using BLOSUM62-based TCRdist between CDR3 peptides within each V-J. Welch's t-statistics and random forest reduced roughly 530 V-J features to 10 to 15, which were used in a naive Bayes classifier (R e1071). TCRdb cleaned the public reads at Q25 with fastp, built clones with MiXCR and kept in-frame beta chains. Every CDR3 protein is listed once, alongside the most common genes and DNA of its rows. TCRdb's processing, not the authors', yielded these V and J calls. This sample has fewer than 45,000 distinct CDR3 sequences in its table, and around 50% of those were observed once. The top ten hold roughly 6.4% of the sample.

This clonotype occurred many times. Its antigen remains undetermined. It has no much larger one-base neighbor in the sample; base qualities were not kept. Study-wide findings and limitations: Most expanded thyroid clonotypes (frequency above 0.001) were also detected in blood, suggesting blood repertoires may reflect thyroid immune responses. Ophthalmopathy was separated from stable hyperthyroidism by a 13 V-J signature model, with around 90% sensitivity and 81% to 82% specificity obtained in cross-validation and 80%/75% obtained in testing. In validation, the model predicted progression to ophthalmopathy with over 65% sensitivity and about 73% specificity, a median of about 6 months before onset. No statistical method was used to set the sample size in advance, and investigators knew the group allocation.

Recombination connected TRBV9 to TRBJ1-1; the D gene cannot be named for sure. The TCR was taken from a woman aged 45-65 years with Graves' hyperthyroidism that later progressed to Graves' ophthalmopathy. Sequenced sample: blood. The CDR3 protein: CASSVALRDTEAFF. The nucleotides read TGTGCCAGCAGCGTAGCGTTGAGAGACACTGAAGCTTTCTTT.